Described below is a single T cell receptor (beta chain) sequence and its context. Its antigen is undetermined. This record comes from a study of EBV T-cell therapy then PD-1 blockade in nasopharyngeal carcinoma. TCRdb's copy holds only in-frame clones and misses some; the assay was immunoSEQ multiplex PCR. Of approximately 13,000 clones in the sample, approximately 81% were seen once. Germline V lookup: CDR1 SEHNR, CDR2 FQNEAQ (reference sequence). This CDR3 region has 14 residues. V lost 2 bases to trimming and J lost 1 base, with 8 bases between them. Treatment meaning: AdE1-LMPpoly-expanded autologous EBV-specific T-cell therapy followed by anti-PD-1 nivolumab.

The sequencing used CD8+ T cells from blood, collected at approximately day 100 from a patient whose treatment included autologous EBV-specific T cells and nivolumab. This rearrangement joins TRBV7-9 to TRBJ1-1, with D possibly TRBD1 on 6 matching bases. This receptor was taken from a man aged 40-49 years with nasopharyngeal carcinoma. CDR3 sequence: CASSLTGANTEAFF. For the CDR3, the DNA is TGTGCCAGCAGCTTAACGGGGGCGAACACTGAAGCTTTCTTT.